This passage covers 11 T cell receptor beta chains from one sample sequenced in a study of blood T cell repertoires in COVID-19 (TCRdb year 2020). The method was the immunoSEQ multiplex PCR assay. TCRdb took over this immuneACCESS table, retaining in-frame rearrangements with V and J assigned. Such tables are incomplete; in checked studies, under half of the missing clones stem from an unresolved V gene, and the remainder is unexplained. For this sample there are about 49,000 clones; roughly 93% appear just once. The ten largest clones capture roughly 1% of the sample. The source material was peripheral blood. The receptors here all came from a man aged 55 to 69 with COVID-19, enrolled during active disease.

In DNA form, the CDR3 reads TGTGCCAGCAGTTTTCAGGATCAGCCCCAGCATTTT. Residues: CASSFQDQPQHF. The chain combines TRBV28 with TRBJ1-5, with D uncertain. V lost 3 bases and J lost 5, with 5 bases in between. This CDR3 is built from 12 residues. CDR1 MDHEN and CDR2 SYDVKM come from the germline V gene.

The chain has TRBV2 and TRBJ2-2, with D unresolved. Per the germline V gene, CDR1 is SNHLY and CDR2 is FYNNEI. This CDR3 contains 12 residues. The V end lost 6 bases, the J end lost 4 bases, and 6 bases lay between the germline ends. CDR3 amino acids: CASRPSTGELFF. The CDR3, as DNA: TGTGCCAGCAGGCCCAGCACCGGGGAGCTGTTTTTT. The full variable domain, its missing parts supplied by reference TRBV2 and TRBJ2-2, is EPEVTQTPSHQVTQMGQEVILRCVPISNHLYFYWYRQILGQKVEFLVSFYNNEISEKSEIFDDQFSVERPDGSNFTLKIRSTKLEDSAMYFCASRPSTGELFFGEGSRLTVL.

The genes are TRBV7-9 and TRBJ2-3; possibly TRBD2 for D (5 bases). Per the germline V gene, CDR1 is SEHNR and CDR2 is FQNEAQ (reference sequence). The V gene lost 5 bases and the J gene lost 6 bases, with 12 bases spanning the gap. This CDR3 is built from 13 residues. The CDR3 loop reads CASSVTGSDTQYF. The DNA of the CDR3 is TGTGCCAGCAGCGTCACGGGATCCGATACGCAGTATTTT.

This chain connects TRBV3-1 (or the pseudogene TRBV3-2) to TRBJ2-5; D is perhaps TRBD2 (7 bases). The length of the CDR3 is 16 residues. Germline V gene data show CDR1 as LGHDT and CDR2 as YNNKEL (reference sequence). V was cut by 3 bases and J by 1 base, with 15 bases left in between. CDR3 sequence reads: CASSQRGGGTQETQYF. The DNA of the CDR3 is TGTGCCAGCAGCCAGAGGGGGGGAGGGACCCAAGAGACCCAGTACTTC.

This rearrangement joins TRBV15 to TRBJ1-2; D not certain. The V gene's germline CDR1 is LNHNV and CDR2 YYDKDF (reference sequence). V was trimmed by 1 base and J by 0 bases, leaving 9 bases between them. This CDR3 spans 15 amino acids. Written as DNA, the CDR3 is TGTGCCACCAGCAGAGTCCCTTTCGCTAACTATGGCTACACCTTC. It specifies CATSRVPFANYGYTF.

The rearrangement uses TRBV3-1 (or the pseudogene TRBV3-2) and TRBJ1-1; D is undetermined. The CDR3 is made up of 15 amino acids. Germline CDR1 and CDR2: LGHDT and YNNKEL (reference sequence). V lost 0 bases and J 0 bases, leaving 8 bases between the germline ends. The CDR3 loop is CASSQDPGLNTEAFF. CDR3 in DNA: TGTGCCAGCAGCCAAGATCCCGGGTTGAACACTGAAGCTTTCTTT.

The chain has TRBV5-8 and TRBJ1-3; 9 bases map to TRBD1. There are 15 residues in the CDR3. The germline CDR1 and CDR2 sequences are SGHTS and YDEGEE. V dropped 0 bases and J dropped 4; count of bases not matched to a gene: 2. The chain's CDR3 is CASSLDRGQGNTIYF. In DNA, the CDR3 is TGTGCCAGCAGCTTGGACAGGGGGCAAGGAAACACCATATATTTT.

The CDR3 loop is CASSVGTGNTGELFF. The CDR3 region has the DNA TGTGCCAGTAGTGTCGGGACAGGGAACACCGGGGAGCTGTTTTTT. The rearrangement links TRBV19 to TRBJ2-2; 8 positions match TRBD1. Trimming removed 5 bases from V and 1 base from J; junction bases left unmatched: 3. CDR1 and CDR2 from the germline V gene are LNHDA and SQIVND (reference sequence). The CDR3 has 15 residues.

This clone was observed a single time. CDR3 in DNA: TGTGCCAGCAGACTAGCGGGCCCGAACACCGGGGAGCTGTTTTTT. It codes for CASRLAGPNTGELFF. The chain carries TRBV6-5 and TRBJ2-2, with 9 bases identical to TRBD2. This CDR3 is 15 amino acids long. Germline CDR1 and CDR2: MNHEY and SVGAGI. The ends lost 6 bases at V and 0 bases at J; junction bases unmatched: 2.

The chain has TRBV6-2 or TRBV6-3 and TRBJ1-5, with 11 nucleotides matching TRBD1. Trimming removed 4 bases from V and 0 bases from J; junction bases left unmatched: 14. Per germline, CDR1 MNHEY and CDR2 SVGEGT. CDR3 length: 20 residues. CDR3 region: CASSSSPGTGGYISNQPQHF. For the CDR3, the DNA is TGTGCCAGCAGTTCGAGCCCCGGGACAGGGGGATATATTAGCAATCAGCCCCAGCATTTT.

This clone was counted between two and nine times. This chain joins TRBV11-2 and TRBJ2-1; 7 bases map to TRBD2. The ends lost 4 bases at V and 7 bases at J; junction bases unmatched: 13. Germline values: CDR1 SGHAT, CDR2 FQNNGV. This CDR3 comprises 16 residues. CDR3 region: CASSSSWQRDGNEQFF. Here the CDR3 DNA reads TGTGCCAGCAGCTCGTCCTGGCAGCGGGACGGGAATGAGCAGTTCTTC.